This TCR beta chain appears in the sequencing data of a study of T cell responses to AZD1222 COVID-19 vaccine. Generated by immunoSEQ multiplex PCR, the TCRdb table keeps only in-frame clones and is missing some. Of 90,000 to 150,000 clones listed, 70% to 90% were seen once; the top ten hold 4% to 5.5%. The sample consisted of peripheral blood, taken on day 0 of AZD1222 vaccination. This clonotype originated in an adult in good health.

This chain's CDR3 is CASSLQKAPNEKLFF. Written as DNA, the CDR3 is TGTGCCAGCAGCTTACAGAAAGCCCCTAATGAAAAACTGTTTTTT. The chain has TRBV7-2 and TRBJ1-4; no clear D gene. V was cut by 2 bases and J by 3 bases, with 10 bases left in between. The germline V gene encodes CDR1 SGHTA and CDR2 FQGNSA. This CDR3 is built from 15 residues.